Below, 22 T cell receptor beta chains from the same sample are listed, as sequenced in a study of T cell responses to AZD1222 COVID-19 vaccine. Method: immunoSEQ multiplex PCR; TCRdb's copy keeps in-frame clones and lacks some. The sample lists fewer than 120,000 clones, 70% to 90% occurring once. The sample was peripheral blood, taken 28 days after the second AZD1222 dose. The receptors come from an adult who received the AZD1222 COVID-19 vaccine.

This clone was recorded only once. The CDR3 bases are TGTGCCTGGAGGGGGGAGGGGAACGAGCAGTACTTC. Amino acid sequence: CAWRGEGNEQYF. The chain combines TRBV30 with TRBJ2-7; TRBD2 matches 7 bases. From germline, CDR1 is GTSNPN and CDR2 SVGIG (reference sequence). This CDR3 is built from 12 residues. V shed 3 bases and J 5 bases; nucleotides not matched to a gene: 4.

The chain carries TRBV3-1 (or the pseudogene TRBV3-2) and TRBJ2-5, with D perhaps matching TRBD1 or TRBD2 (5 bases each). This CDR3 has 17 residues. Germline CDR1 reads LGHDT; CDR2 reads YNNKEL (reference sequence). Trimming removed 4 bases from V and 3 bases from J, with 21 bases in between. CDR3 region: CASSPKGRGELKETQYF. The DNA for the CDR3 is TGTGCCAGCAGCCCTAAGGGACGGGGTGAATTAAAAGAGACCCAGTACTTC.

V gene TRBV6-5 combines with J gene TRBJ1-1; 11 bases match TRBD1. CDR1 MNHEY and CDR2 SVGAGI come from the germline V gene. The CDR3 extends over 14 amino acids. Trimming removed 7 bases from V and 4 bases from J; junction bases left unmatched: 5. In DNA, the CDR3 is TGTGCCAGCATTTGGACAGGGGGCTTCACTGAAGCTTTCTTT. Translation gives CASIWTGGFTEAFF.

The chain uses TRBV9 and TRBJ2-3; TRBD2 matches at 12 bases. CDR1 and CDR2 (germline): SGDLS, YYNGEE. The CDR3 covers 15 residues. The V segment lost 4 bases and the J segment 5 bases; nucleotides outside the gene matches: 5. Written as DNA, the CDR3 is TGTGCCAGCAGCTCCTGGACTAGCGGGAAAGATACGCAGTATTTT. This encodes CASSSWTSGKDTQYF. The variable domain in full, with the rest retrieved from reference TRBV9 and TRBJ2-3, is DSGVTQTPKHLITATGQRVTLRCSPRSGDLSVYWYQQSLDQGLQFLIQYYNGEERAKGNILERFSAQQFPDLHSELNLSSLELGDSALYFCASSSWTSGKDTQYFGPGTRLTVL.

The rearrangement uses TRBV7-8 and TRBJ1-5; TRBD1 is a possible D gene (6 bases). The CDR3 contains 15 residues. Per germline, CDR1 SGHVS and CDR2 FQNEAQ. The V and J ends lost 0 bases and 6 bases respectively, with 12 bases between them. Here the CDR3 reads CASSLAWAGAQPQHF. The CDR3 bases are TGTGCCAGCAGCTTAGCGTGGGCAGGGGCTCAGCCCCAGCATTTT.

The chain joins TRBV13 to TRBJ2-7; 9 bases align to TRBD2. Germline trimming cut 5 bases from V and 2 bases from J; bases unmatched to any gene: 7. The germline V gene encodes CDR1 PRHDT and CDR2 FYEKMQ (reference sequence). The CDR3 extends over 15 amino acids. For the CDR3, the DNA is TGTGCCAGCAGCCTCCTAGCGGGACCAACCTACGAGCAGTACTTC. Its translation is CASSLLAGPTYEQYF.

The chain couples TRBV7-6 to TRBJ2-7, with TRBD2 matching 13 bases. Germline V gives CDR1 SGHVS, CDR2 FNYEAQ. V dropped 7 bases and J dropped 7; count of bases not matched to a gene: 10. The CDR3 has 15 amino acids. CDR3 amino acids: CASTTGLAGAGEQYF. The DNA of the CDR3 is TGTGCCAGCACTACCGGACTAGCGGGAGCTGGGGAGCAGTACTTC.

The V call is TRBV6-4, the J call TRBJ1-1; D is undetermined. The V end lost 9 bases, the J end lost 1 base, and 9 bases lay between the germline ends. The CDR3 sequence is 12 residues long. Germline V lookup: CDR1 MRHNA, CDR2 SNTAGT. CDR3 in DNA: TGTGCCAGAAGACAAGGGAACACTGAAGCTTTCTTT. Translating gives CARRQGNTEAFF.

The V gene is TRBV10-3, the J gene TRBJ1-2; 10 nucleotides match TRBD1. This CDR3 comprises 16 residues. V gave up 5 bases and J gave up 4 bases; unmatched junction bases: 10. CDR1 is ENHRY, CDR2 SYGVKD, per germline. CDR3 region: CAISSIGQGDSYGYTF. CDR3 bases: TGTGCCATCAGTTCTATCGGACAGGGGGACAGCTATGGCTACACCTTC.

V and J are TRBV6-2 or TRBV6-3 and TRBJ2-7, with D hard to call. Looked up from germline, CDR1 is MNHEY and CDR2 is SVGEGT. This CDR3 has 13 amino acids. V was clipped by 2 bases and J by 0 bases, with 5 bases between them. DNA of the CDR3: TGTGCCAGCAGTTACAGGAGCTCCTACGAGCAGTACTTC. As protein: CASSYRSSYEQYF.

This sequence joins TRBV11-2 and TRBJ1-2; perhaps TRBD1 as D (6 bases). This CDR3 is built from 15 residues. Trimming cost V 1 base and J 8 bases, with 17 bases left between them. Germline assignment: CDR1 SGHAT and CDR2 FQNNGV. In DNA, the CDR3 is TGTGCCAGCAGCTTAGGGATTGCGGGGGCCTCGGGCTACACCTTC. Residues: CASSLGIAGASGYTF.

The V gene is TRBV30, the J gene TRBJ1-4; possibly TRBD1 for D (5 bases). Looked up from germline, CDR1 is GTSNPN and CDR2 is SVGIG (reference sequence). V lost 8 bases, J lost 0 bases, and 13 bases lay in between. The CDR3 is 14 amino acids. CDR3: CATSTDATNEKLFF. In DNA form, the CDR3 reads TGTGCCACCTCGACAGATGCAACTAATGAAAAACTGTTTTTT.

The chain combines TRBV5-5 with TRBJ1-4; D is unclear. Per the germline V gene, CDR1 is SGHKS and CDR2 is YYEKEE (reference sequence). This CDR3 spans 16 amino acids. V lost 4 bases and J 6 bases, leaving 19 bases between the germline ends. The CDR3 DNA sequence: TGTGCCAGCAGCCCCAACTACGGGCAATATGATGAAAAACTGTTTTTT. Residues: CASSPNYGQYDEKLFF.

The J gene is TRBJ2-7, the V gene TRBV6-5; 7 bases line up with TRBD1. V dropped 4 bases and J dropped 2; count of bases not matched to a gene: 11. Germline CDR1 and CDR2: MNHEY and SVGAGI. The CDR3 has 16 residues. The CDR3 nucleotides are TGTGCCAGCAGTTCTATTCCGGGACAGCTCCCCTACGAGCAGTACTTC. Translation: CASSSIPGQLPYEQYF.

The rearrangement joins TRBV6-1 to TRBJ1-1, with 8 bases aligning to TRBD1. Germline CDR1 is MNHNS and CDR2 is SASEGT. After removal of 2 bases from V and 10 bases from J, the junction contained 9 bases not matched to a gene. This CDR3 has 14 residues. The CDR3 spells CASSEKGWGQVAFF. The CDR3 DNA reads TGTGCCAGCAGTGAAAAGGGATGGGGACAGGTAGCTTTCTTT.

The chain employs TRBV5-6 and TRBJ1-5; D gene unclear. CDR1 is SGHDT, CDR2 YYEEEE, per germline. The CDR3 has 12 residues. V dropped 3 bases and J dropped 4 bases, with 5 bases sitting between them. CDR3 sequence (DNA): TGTGCCAGCAGCTCAGGTAATCAGCCCCAGCATTTT. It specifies CASSSGNQPQHF. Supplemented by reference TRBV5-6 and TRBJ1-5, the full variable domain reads DAGVTQSPTHLIKTRGQQVTLRCSPKSGHDTVSWYQQALGQGPQFIFQYYEEEERQRGNFPDRFSGHQFPNYSSELNVNALLLGDSALYLCASSSGNQPQHFGDGTRLSIL.

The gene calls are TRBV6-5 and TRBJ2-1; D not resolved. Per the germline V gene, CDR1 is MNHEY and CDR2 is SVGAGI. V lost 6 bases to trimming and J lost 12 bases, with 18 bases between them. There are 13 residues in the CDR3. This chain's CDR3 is CASSARGLGWQFF. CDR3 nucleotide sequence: TGTGCCAGCAGCGCACGCGGTCTAGGTTGGCAGTTCTTC.

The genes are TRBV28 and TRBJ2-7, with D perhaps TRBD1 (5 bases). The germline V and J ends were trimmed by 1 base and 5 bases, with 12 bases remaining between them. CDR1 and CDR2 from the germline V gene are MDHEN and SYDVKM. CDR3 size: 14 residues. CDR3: CASSLLAGSHEQYF. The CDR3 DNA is TGTGCCAGCAGTTTATTAGCAGGGTCCCACGAGCAGTACTTC.

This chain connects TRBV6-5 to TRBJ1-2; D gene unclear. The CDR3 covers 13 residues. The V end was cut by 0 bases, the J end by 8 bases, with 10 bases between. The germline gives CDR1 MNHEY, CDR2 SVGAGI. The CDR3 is CASSYSAGRGYTF. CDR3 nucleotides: TGTGCCAGCAGTTACTCGGCAGGTCGCGGCTACACCTTC.

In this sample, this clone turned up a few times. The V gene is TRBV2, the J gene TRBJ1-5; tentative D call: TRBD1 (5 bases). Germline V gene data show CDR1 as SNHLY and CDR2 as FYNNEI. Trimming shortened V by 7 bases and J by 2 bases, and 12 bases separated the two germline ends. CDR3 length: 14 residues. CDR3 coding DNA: TGTGCCAGCACAGGGATTGAGGGCAATCAGCCCCAGCATTTT. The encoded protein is CASTGIEGNQPQHF. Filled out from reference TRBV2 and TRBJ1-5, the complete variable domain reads EPEVTQTPSHQVTQMGQEVILRCVPISNHLYFYWYRQILGQKVEFLVSFYNNEISEKSEIFDDQFSVERPDGSNFTLKIRSTKLEDSAMYFCASTGIEGNQPQHFGDGTRLSIL.

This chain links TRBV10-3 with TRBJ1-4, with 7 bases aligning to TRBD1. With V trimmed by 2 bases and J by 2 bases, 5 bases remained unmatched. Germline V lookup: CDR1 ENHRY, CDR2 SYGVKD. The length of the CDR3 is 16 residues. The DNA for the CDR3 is TGTGCCATCAGTGAGACCGACAGGGTTACTAATGAAAAACTGTTTTTT. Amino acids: CAISETDRVTNEKLFF.

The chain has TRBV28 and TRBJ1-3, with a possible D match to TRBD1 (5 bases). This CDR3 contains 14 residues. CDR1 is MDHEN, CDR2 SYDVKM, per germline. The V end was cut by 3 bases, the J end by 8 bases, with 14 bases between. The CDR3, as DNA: TGTGCCAGCAGTTTGGTCGGGGGAGGGTACACCATATATTTT. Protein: CASSLVGGGYTIYF.